A selection of T cell receptor beta chains follows, all from one sample in a study of cytomegalovirus exposure and HLA in healthy donors. Produced via immunoSEQ multiplex PCR; TCRdb's table is partial and in-frame only. There are 55,000 to 90,000 clones in the sample; just over 75% occur only once, and over 6% lies in the top ten. The sequenced sample was PBMCs. Receptor source: a man aged 45-60 years in good health and CMV-seronegative. Each CDR3 is given with its conserved first and last residue.

v_call	j_call	cdr3_aa
TRBV19	TRBJ2-7	CASSVTAYEQYF
TRBV6-5	TRBJ2-1	CASRGLAGLNEQFF
TRBV10-2	TRBJ2-7	CASSAHQAGMYEQYF
TRBV10-3	TRBJ2-5	CAISESSETQYF
TRBV5-1	TRBJ1-1	CASSSQTQGGNTEAFF
TRBV5-4	TRBJ2-7	CASSSGTTYEQYF
TRBV27	TRBJ1-2	CASRTANYGYTF
TRBV19	TRBJ2-2	CASSILTGELFF
TRBV18	TRBJ1-1	CASGSLGTAFEAFF
TRBV4-2	TRBJ2-1	CASSRSIAGTYNEQFF
TRBV5-6	TRBJ2-5	CASSPRTGEETQYF
TRBV11-2	TRBJ1-2	CASSFPDRLPYGYTF
TRBV18	TRBJ2-1	CASSPAGQPNARNNEQFF
TRBV7-8	TRBJ1-5	CASSSEYMGEGNQPQHF
TRBV5-1	TRBJ1-2	CASSRGTGGFGYTF
TRBV5-1	TRBJ2-2	CASSQGTVDTGELFF
TRBV28	TRBJ1-3	CASSFWQGAVGNTIYF
TRBV27	TRBJ2-7	CASSFGGNSYEQYF
TRBV2	TRBJ1-2	CASSDSAGKNGYTF
TRBV5-1	TRBJ2-1	CASSLLAGASYNEQFF
TRBV10-2	TRBJ1-2	CASSDRSAGNYGYTF
TRBV15	TRBJ2-7	CATGDRAVEQYF
TRBV6-6	TRBJ1-4	CASSYEGQGNEKLFF
TRBV4-3	TRBJ1-2	CASSQDFSINYGYTF
TRBV29-1	TRBJ1-2	CSGRDRDNDGYTF
TRBV6-5	TRBJ2-7	CASSITGTSGSEQYF
TRBV30	TRBJ2-2	CAWSGDGGTGELFF
TRBV10-3	TRBJ2-7	CAISEPGAYEQYF
TRBV5-1	TRBJ2-2	CASSSAGEWAGELFF
TRBV5-1	TRBJ2-7	CASSYGQGLTPLGEQYF
TRBV27	TRBJ2-7	CASSHRDRNYEQYF
TRBV30	TRBJ1-1	CAWIQGQPTGTEAFF
TRBV15	TRBJ2-5	CATSRPPGKETQYF
TRBV6-4	TRBJ1-5	CASSLSGLEQPQHF
TRBV9	TRBJ2-2	CASSVARSGGTGELFF
TRBV6-5	TRBJ2-5	CASSYSRGSETQYF
TRBV4-2	TRBJ2-7	CASSQETSGVVYEQYF
TRBV2	TRBJ1-6	CASTRGRTSVPNSPLHF
TRBV29-1	TRBJ1-1	CSVERRLNTEAFF
TRBV28	TRBJ1-4	CASNQGLEKLFF
TRBV10-1	TRBJ2-7	CASSESLGQRIYEQYF
TRBV25-1	TRBJ1-2	CASSAALYGYTF
TRBV5-1	TRBJ2-7	CASAVISGSLYEQYF
TRBV7-9	TRBJ1-6	CASSFSGEVAPLHF
TRBV5-6	TRBJ1-6	CASSLRTMGTRNSPLHF
TRBV19	TRBJ2-5	CASKSGSGETQYF
TRBV5-6	TRBJ1-6	CASSLTGTDNSPLHF
TRBV5-1	TRBJ2-7	CASSSGTSGYEQYF
TRBV28	TRBJ1-3	CASRSRGGPGNTIYF
TRBV6-6	TRBJ2-7	CASSPFTGGLYEQYF
TRBV15	TRBJ1-2	CATSRTGDGYTF
TRBV30	TRBJ1-1	CAWSNRMNTEAFF
TRBV10-1	TRBJ2-1	CASTPSTGVGYNEQFF
TRBV6-5	TRBJ1-5	CASSTDRSSNQPQHF
TRBV6-5	TRBJ2-3	CASSFGTGGSDTQYF
TRBV14	TRBJ1-1	CASRPRTGMNTEAFF
TRBV27	TRBJ1-5	CASRGTVSNQPQHF
TRBV18	TRBJ1-1	CASSPQDREAFF
TRBV25-1	TRBJ2-2	CASSEYADRAGTGELFF